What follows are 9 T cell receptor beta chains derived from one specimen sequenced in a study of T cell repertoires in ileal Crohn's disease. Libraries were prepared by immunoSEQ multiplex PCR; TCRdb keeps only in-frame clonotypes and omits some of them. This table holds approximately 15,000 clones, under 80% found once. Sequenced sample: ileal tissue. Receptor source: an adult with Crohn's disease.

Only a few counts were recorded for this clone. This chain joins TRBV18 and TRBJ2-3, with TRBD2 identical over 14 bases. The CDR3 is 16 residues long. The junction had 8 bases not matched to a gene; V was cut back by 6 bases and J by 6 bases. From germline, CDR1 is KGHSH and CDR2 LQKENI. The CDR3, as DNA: TGTGCCAGCTCCCACGGACTAGCGGGAGGTAGGGATACGCAGTATTTT. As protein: CASSHGLAGGRDTQYF. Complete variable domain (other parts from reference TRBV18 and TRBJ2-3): NAGVMQNPRHLVRRRGQEARLRCSPMKGHSHVYWYRQLPEEGLKFMVYLQKENIIDESGMPKERFSAEFPKEGPSILRIQQVVRGDSAAYFCASSHGLAGGRDTQYFGPGTRLTVL.

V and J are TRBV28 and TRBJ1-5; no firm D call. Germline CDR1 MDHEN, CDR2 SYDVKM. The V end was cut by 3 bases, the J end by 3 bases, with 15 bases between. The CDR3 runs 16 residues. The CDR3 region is CASSFWGSENNQPQHF. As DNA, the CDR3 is TGTGCCAGCAGTTTTTGGGGTAGCGAGAACAATCAGCCCCAGCATTTT.

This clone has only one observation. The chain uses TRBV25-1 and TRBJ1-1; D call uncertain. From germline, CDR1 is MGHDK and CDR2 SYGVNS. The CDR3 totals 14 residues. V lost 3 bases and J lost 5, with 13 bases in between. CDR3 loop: CASSEYTGRTEAFF. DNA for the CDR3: TGTGCCAGCAGTGAGTACACCGGGAGGACTGAAGCTTTCTTT.

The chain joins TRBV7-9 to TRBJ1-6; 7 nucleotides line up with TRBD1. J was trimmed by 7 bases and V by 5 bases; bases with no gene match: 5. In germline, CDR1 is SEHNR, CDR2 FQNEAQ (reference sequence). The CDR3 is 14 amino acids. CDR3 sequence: CASSAGQWNSPLHF. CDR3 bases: TGTGCCAGCAGCGCGGGACAGTGGAATTCACCCCTCCACTTT.

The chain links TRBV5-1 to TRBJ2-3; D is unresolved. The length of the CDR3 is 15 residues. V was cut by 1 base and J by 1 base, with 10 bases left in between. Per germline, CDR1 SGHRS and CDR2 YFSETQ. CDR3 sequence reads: CASSLSPTRTDTQYF. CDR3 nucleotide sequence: TGCGCCAGCAGCTTGTCTCCTACCCGCACAGATACGCAGTATTTT.

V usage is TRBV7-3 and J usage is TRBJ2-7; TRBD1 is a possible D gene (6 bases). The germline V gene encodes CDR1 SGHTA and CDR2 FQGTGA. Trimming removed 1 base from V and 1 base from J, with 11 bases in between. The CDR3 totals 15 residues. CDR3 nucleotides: TGTGCCAGCAGCTTAAGCAGGGGAGAATCCTACGAGCAGTACTTC. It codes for CASSLSRGESYEQYF.

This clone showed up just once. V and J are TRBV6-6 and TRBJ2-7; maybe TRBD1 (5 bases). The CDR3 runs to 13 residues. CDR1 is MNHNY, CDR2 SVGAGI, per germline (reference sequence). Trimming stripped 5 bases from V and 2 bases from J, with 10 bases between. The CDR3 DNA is TGTGCCAGCAGTCCCAAGGGGACCTACGAGCAGTACTTC. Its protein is CASSPKGTYEQYF.

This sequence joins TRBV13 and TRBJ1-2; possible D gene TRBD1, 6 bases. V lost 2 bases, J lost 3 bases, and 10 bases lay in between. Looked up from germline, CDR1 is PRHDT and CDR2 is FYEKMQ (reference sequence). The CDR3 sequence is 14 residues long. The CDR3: CASSLQGRDYGYTF. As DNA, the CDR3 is TGTGCCAGCAGCTTACAGGGGAGGGACTATGGCTACACCTTC.

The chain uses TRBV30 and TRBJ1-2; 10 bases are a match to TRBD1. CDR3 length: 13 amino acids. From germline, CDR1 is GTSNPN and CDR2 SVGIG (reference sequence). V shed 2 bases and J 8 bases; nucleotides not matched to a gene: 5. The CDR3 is CAWSTGQGRGYTF. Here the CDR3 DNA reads TGTGCCTGGAGTACGGGACAGGGGAGGGGCTACACCTTC.